This passage covers 8 T cell receptor beta chains from one sample sequenced in a study of blood T cells in healthy people across ages. The use of a sample-barcoded 5' primer and a J-beta primer mix characterized a second PCR of 7 to 11 cycles. Each CDR3 protein is one row after TCRdb ran MiXCR on the 5' RACE reads. The sample lists roughly 700,000 distinct CDR3 sequences, approximately 49% occurring once. Sequences were obtained from blood. The receptor source for this set is a woman aged 55-70 years in good health.

This chain joins TRBV10-2 and TRBJ2-3; TRBD2 aligns across 7 bases. The CDR3 has 15 residues. After removal of 6 bases from V and 0 bases from J, the junction contained 6 bases not matched to a gene. Per the germline V gene, CDR1 is WSHSY and CDR2 is SAAADI. The CDR3 DNA is TGCGCCAGCAGAGAAAGCGGGGCTAGCACAGATACGCAGTATTTT. Translating it yields CASRESGASTDTQYF.

The sample holds one count of this clonotype. The chain uses TRBV15 and TRBJ2-1; D possibly corresponds to TRBD1 (6 bases). V lost 1 base and J lost 5, with 12 bases in between. The CDR3 is made up of 15 amino acids. From germline, CDR1 is LNHNV and CDR2 YYDKDF (reference sequence). The CDR3 reads CATSRVGTPNNEQFF. The CDR3, as DNA: TGTGCCACCAGCAGAGTTGGGACACCTAACAATGAGCAGTTCTTC.

This sequence joins TRBV4-1 and TRBJ2-5; the D gene is possibly TRBD2 (6 bases). The DNA end lines up better with TRBJ2-7; the J call may be wrong. The CDR3 contains 15 residues. Germline assignment: CDR1 MGHRA and CDR2 YSYEKL. CDR3 in amino acids: CASSQDLGARGEQYF. CDR3 sequence (DNA): TGCGCCAGCAGCCAAGATTTAGGGGCGCGGGGCGAGCAGTACTTC.

This clonotype has just a few counts. The genes are TRBV20-1 and TRBJ1-2; the match to TRBD1 covers 11 bases. Looked up from germline, CDR1 is DFQATT and CDR2 is SNEGSKA (reference sequence). CDR3 length: 14 amino acids. After removal of 6 bases from V and 4 bases from J, the junction contained 7 bases not matched to a gene. This CDR3 reads CSARGQGVLYGYTF. The CDR3 region has the DNA TGCAGTGCAAGGGGACAGGGGGTTCTCTATGGCTACACCTTC.

A single count supports this clonotype. This chain connects TRBV28 to TRBJ2-1; D is ambiguous. Germline assignment: CDR1 MDHEN and CDR2 SYDVKM. The V end lost 7 bases, the J end lost 7 bases, and 8 bases lay between the germline ends. The CDR3 has 11 residues. DNA of the CDR3: TGTGCCAGCATTAGGTGGAATGAGCAGTTCTTC. This translates into CASIRWNEQFF.

The chain carries TRBV12-3 or TRBV12-4 and TRBJ2-1; possibly TRBD1 for D (5 bases). The CDR3 loop spans 15 amino acids. Trimming took off 0 bases at V and 7 bases at J, with 13 bases between the two ends. The CDR3 nucleotides are TGTGCCAGCAGTTTAGCAGGGGTCCGGACAAATGAGCAGTTCTTC. This gives the protein CASSLAGVRTNEQFF.

This clonotype was detected a few times. This chain joins TRBV28 and TRBJ1-1, with a possible D match to TRBD1 (5 bases). Trimming removed 5 bases at V and 11 bases at J, with 18 bases between. This CDR3 comprises 13 residues. Germline loops: CDR1 MDHEN, CDR2 SYDVKM. The CDR3 DNA sequence: TGTGCCAGCAGTGCCTTGACAGAGGGTGAGGCTTTCTTT. It encodes CASSALTEGEAFF.

This clonotype has more than one count but fewer than ten. The chain employs TRBV11-2 and TRBJ2-3; D is unclear. Germline V CDR1 and CDR2: SGHAT, FQNNGV. Trimming pared 6 bases from V and 0 bases from J, leaving 16 bases between. This CDR3 region has 16 residues. The CDR3 reads CASRKLKGVSTDTQYF. The CDR3 DNA is TGTGCCAGCAGAAAGCTTAAAGGTGTTAGCACAGATACGCAGTATTTT.